This T cell receptor (beta chain) was captured in a study of T cells in Graves' hyperthyroidism and ophthalmopathy. What was amplified from RNA transcripts were TCR beta CDR3 regions. HTBI primers drove first-round RT-PCR of the TCR CDR3. TCRdb redid the calling of the multiplex PCR reads with MiXCR, one entry per CDR3 protein. Of 650,000 to 850,000 distinct CDR3 sequences detected, over 15% appear once; the ten largest clones hold over 15%. The patients, who ranged from 18 to 65 in age, presented with newly diagnosed hyperthyroidism lasting under 2 months. This CDR3 has 13 amino acids. Germline loops: CDR1 SGDLS, CDR2 YYNGEE. Trimming cost V 3 bases and J 2 bases, with 7 bases left between them.

The chain carries TRBV9 and TRBJ2-3; no firm D call. This TCR came from a woman aged 45-65 years with Graves' hyperthyroidism that later progressed to Graves' ophthalmopathy. Material for sequencing was blood. CDR3 nucleotides: TGTGCCAGCAGCGCGGCATACACAGATACGCAGTATTTT. It specifies CASSAAYTDTQYF.